These 18 T cell receptor beta chains originate from one sample sequenced in a study of CD8 T cells in Susac syndrome. RNA was extracted with the RNeasy kit, and a quantity of roughly 0.5 to 1 ug was reverse transcribed using random hexamers. MiXCR, applied by TCRdb to the immunoSEQ multiplex PCR reads, yields one record per CDR3 protein. The table includes some 200,000 distinct CDR3 sequences, around 90% detected once. Sequencing was done on a sample of CD8+ T cells from PBMCs. Source of these receptors: a human donor with multiple sclerosis.

V and J are TRBV7-3 and TRBJ2-3, with TRBD2 matching 7 bases. From germline, CDR1 is SGHTA and CDR2 FQGTGA. V shed 5 bases, J shed 5 bases, and the junction held 16 bases outside the gene matches. The CDR3 consists of 17 residues. The CDR3 is CASSRHGRESREDTQYF. CDR3 bases: TGTGCCAGCAGCCGCCATGGGCGGGAGTCGCGTGAAGATACGCAGTATTTT.

The chain combines TRBV2 with TRBJ1-4; TRBD1 is a possible D gene (5 bases). Germline CDR1 is SNHLY and CDR2 is FYNNEI. The length of the CDR3 is 13 residues. The V and J ends lost 7 bases and 7 bases respectively, with 13 bases between them. CDR3 protein: CASKAGPSEKLFF. CDR3 DNA sequence: TGTGCCAGCAAGGCGGGACCCAGTGAAAAACTGTTTTTT.

The chain links TRBV19 to TRBJ1-2; D gene ambiguous. V lost 1 base and J 7 bases, leaving 16 bases between the germline ends. The CDR3 has 15 residues. Germline CDR1 LNHDA, CDR2 SQIVND (reference sequence). The CDR3 DNA reads TGTGCCAGTAGTATAGGGGTCGGGGAAGAGGGTGGCTACACCTTC. Its protein is CASSIGVGEEGGYTF.

This clonotype was observed a single time. The J gene is TRBJ2-2, the V gene TRBV5-6, with D unresolved. This CDR3 spans 15 amino acids. Germline-derived CDR1 and CDR2 are SGHDT and YYEEEE. Trimming removed 0 bases from V and 7 bases from J, with 13 bases in between. This CDR3 is CASSLDASRVGELFF. The CDR3 nucleotides read TGTGCCAGCAGCTTGGACGCCTCCCGCGTCGGGGAGCTGTTTTTT.

To note about this clonotype: One junction end disagrees with the germline gene, perhaps due to a read error. J is TRBJ2-3 and V is TRBV7-9; 12 bases match TRBD2. Per germline, CDR1 SEHNR and CDR2 FQNEAQ (reference sequence). The CDR3 sequence is 18 residues long. CDR3 protein: CASSIAGLAGSSTDTQYF. As DNA, the CDR3 is TGTGCCAGCAGCATAGCTGGACTAGCGGGGAGTAGCACAGATACGCAGTATTTT.

The gene calls are TRBV29-1 and TRBJ2-3, with 8 positions matching TRBD1. V was clipped by 0 bases and J by 0 bases; unmatched bases: 2. The germline V gene has CDR1 SQVTM and CDR2 ANQGSEA. The CDR3 has 15 residues. CDR3 residues: CSVEETGASTDTQYF. The CDR3 DNA reads TGCAGCGTTGAAGAGACAGGGGCTAGCACAGATACGCAGTATTTT.

The V gene is TRBV20-1, the J gene TRBJ1-5; D is perhaps TRBD1 (5 bases). Germline V gene sequence: CDR1 DFQATT, CDR2 SNEGSKA (reference sequence). The CDR3 runs to 17 residues. V lost 3 bases and J lost 0, with 18 bases in between. The DNA for the CDR3 is TGCAGTGCTAGGGGGGAGGAGTGGGATTATAGCAATCAGCCCCAGCATTTT. Encoded protein: CSARGEEWDYSNQPQHF.

This clonotype was picked up a small number of times. V is TRBV30 and J is TRBJ2-7; TRBD2 aligns across 8 bases. V gave up 4 bases and J gave up 5 bases; unmatched junction bases: 10. The CDR3 is 14 residues long. Germline V lookup: CDR1 GTSNPN, CDR2 SVGIG (reference sequence). The CDR3 is CAWTSSGSLNEQYF. CDR3 nucleotide sequence: TGTGCCTGGACTTCAAGCGGGAGTCTCAACGAGCAGTACTTC.

This clonotype was found once. The CDR3 nucleotides are TGTGCCAGTCTACACACAGATACGCAGTATTTT. This encodes CASLHTDTQYF. The V gene is TRBV12-3 or TRBV12-4, the J gene TRBJ2-3; no firm D call. V was pared by 9 bases and J by 2 bases, with 6 bases between. The CDR3 is 11 amino acids.

This rearrangement joins TRBV7-9 to TRBJ1-1, with 10 nucleotides matching TRBD1. V was clipped by 3 bases and J by 2 bases; unmatched bases: 3. This CDR3 comprises 15 residues. CDR1 SEHNR and CDR2 FQNEAQ come from the germline V gene (reference sequence). As DNA, the CDR3 is TGTGCCAGCAGCTTCCGGGACAGGGGAAACACTGAAGCTTTCTTT. Protein product: CASSFRDRGNTEAFF.

This clonotype was counted a single time. This sequence joins TRBV19 and TRBJ2-3, with D possibly TRBD2 on 5 matching bases. Trimming stripped 1 base from V and 2 bases from J, with 19 bases between. Germline loops: CDR1 LNHDA, CDR2 SQIVND (reference sequence). This CDR3 comprises 18 residues. CDR3 sequence: CASSIVPGKLANTDTQYF. The CDR3 region has the DNA TGTGCCAGTAGTATAGTTCCGGGGAAGCTTGCAAACACAGATACGCAGTATTTT.

The J gene is TRBJ2-7, the V gene TRBV11-1, with 8 bases matching TRBD2. Unmatched junction bases numbered 5, after V lost 1 base and J lost 3 bases. The germline V gene encodes CDR1 SGHAT and CDR2 FQDESV (reference sequence). This CDR3 region has 15 residues. CDR3 DNA sequence: TGTGCCAGCAGCTTAGGACGGACTAGCTTCTACGAGCAGTACTTC. Translation: CASSLGRTSFYEQYF.

The chain has TRBV7-8 and TRBJ2-5; 7 nucleotides agree with TRBD2. V gave up 6 bases and J gave up 2 bases; unmatched junction bases: 3. Germline CDR1 SGHVS, CDR2 FQNEAQ. The CDR3 has 13 amino acids. In DNA form, the CDR3 reads TGTGCCAGCAGATGGGGGGGTCAAGAGACCCAGTACTTC. Translated, it gives CASRWGGQETQYF.

This chain links TRBV6-5 with TRBJ1-2; TRBD1 matches at 8 bases. CDR1 is MNHEY, CDR2 SVGAGI, per germline. The CDR3 consists of 16 residues. V was pared by 2 bases and J by 5 bases, with 10 bases of the junction left unmatched. The CDR3, as DNA: TGTGCCAGCAGTTACGGACAGGGCGGGGGGGGTTATGGCTACACCTTC. This sequence encodes CASSYGQGGGGYGYTF.

The chain employs TRBV30 and TRBJ2-3; 8 bases are a match to TRBD1. The CDR3 totals 15 residues. V lost 1 base and J lost 8; bases outside the gene matches: 11. CDR1 GTSNPN and CDR2 SVGIG come from the germline V gene (reference sequence). This CDR3 is CAWSGGDRPVGTQYF. The CDR3 DNA sequence: TGTGCCTGGAGTGGTGGGGACAGGCCGGTGGGTACGCAGTATTTT.

V gene TRBV6-5 combines with J gene TRBJ1-1, with D perhaps TRBD1 (6 bases). Germline CDR1 and CDR2: MNHEY and SVGAGI. V gave up 0 bases and J gave up 2 bases, with 10 bases separating them. The CDR3 is 15 residues long. CDR3 amino acids: CASSYSNRANTEAFF. As DNA, the CDR3 is TGTGCCAGCAGTTACTCCAACAGGGCTAACACTGAAGCTTTCTTT.

There are a few counts of this clonotype. The chain carries TRBV25-1 and TRBJ1-5, with D possibly matching TRBD1 (6 bases). The CDR3 spans 11 residues. V was trimmed by 4 bases and J by 9 bases, leaving 7 bases between them. Germline-derived CDR1 and CDR2 are MGHDK and SYGVNS. The CDR3 DNA reads TGTGCCAGCAGTGGAGGGGGGCCCCAGCATTTT. Translated: CASSGGGPQHF.

This rearrangement joins TRBV9 to TRBJ2-5; D is unresolved. This CDR3 contains 15 residues. CDR1 is SGDLS and CDR2 is YYNGEE in the germline V gene. Between the trimmed V and J ends, which lost 0 bases and 1 base, there was a span of 10 bases. CDR3 in DNA: TGTGCCAGCAGCGTAGAAGGGCTTCTCCAAGAGACCCAGTACTTC. Translated: CASSVEGLLQETQYF.